Listed below are T cell receptor beta chains from one sample, sequenced in a study of blood T cell repertoires in COVID-19. Sequenced by immunoSEQ multiplex PCR; TCRdb stores in-frame clones only, minus some. The data hold roughly 250,000 clones, with 88% observed a single time. Sequencing was done on a sample of peripheral blood. These receptors came from a man between 60 and 70 years old who had recovered from COVID-19. Both conserved end residues are part of each CDR3. A D gene is named only where the DNA matches it firmly.

cdr3_aa j_call v_call d_call
CASSFAGGPINEQFF TRBJ2-1 TRBV5-5 TRBD2
CASSQDPGTGGLETQYF TRBJ2-5 TRBV4-1 TRBD1
CASSPGPGAMNTEAFF TRBJ1-1 TRBV5-4 NA
CASSVVDREYEAFF TRBJ1-1 TRBV9 TRBD1
CASSSLEYEQYF TRBJ2-7 TRBV11-2 NA
CASSNEVRTGTYEQYF TRBJ2-7 TRBV21-1 NA
CASSLSGGGQGETQYF TRBJ2-5 TRBV7-9 NA
CASSEVVFRGGNTEAFF TRBJ1-1 TRBV6-1 NA
CASSYSRGGGSERYF TRBJ2-7 TRBV6-5 NA
CATGLDTQYF TRBJ2-3 TRBV27 NA
CASSLGTGGNTEAFF TRBJ1-1 TRBV7-9 TRBD1
CASSVEWGGGTGELFF TRBJ2-2 TRBV9 NA
CASSAGTGGAETQYF TRBJ2-5 TRBV6-4 TRBD1
CASSPAGPSWTQKMHQPQHF TRBJ1-5 TRBV7-8 NA
CASRTGNYEQYF TRBJ2-7 TRBV27 NA
CASSEGVGLLEQFF TRBJ2-1 TRBV2 TRBD2
CASSASGDSYNEQFF TRBJ2-1 TRBV9 NA
CATSSPRVYNEQFF TRBJ2-1 TRBV24-1 NA
CASSLSPNNHEQYF TRBJ2-7 TRBV27 NA
CARERGRYGYTF TRBJ1-2 TRBV27 NA
CASSEALRGRLETQYF TRBJ2-5 TRBV2 NA
CASSILGGALSNQPQHF TRBJ1-5 TRBV19 NA
CASSVNPTGVYEQYF TRBJ2-7 TRBV9 TRBD1
CASSPLGWGRRTEAFF TRBJ1-1 TRBV18 NA
CASSQESSARGNQPQHF TRBJ1-5 TRBV4-1 NA
CASSQESGLDTEAFF TRBJ1-1 TRBV4-2 NA
CASSERQGASEQYF TRBJ2-7 TRBV10-2 TRBD1
CASSEASDRGPANYGYTF TRBJ1-2 TRBV2 TRBD1
CASSLGRGGNSPLHF TRBJ1-6 TRBV11-2 NA
CATSDSHGTAQREQYF TRBJ2-7 TRBV24-1 TRBD1
CASSSGGLWSGELFF TRBJ2-2 TRBV5-1 NA
CASSPGLAGGRPFEYF TRBJ2-3 TRBV18 TRBD2
CASRQLAYNEQFF TRBJ2-1 TRBV12-3/TRBV12-4 NA
CASSLVASQSYNEQFF TRBJ2-1 TRBV5-1 NA
CAWSIRGYEAFF TRBJ1-1 TRBV30 NA
CASSPNSGSPLHF TRBJ1-6 TRBV4-2 NA
CAWSSRDRPYQPQHF TRBJ1-5 TRBV30 TRBD1
CASSSRLAGEDTQYF TRBJ2-3 TRBV5-1 TRBD2
CASSLYGRGQGQNIQYF TRBJ2-4 TRBV7-6 TRBD1
CSASERNRNEQFF TRBJ2-1 TRBV20-1 NA
CASSPSESSYEQYF TRBJ2-7 TRBV6-5 NA
CASSTGQGTVLTF TRBJ2-6 TRBV19 TRBD1
CASSTRQGSNEQYF TRBJ2-7 TRBV11-2 TRBD1
CANYDRGRNYGYTF TRBJ1-2 TRBV6-6 TRBD1
CASSVPRARSGNEQFF TRBJ2-1 TRBV2 NA
CASSRTGNEKLFF TRBJ1-4 TRBV18 TRBD1
CASLPRGQYYNSPLHF TRBJ1-6 TRBV19 NA
CASSFPGGGEAFF TRBJ1-1 TRBV12-3/TRBV12-4 TRBD1
CASSLGGGEDTQYF TRBJ2-3 TRBV7-2 NA